The source of this T cell receptor (beta chain) is a study of somatic mutations in cytotoxic T cells in rheumatoid arthritis. The CDR3 consists of 15 residues. Germline V gives CDR1 SGHDT, CDR2 YYEEEE. V lost 4 bases and J 4 bases, leaving 17 bases between the germline ends. Some clones are missing from TCRdb's copy, which holds only in-frame ones; the method was immunoSEQ multiplex PCR. The sample includes about 10,000 clones, over 75% seen only once; the top ten take 9% to 14%. The chain couples TRBV5-6 to TRBJ1-1, with TRBD1 as a possible D gene (5 bases). This clonotype was sampled from an adult with rheumatoid arthritis. Sequencing input: CD8+ T cells sorted from blood. Here the CDR3 reads CASSPWGNLITEAFF. CDR3 coding DNA: TGTGCCAGCAGCCCCTGGGGGAATTTGATCACTGAAGCTTTCTTT. The whole variable domain, remainder taken from reference TRBV5-6 and TRBJ1-1, is DAGVTQSPTHLIKTRGQQVTLRCSPKSGHDTVSWYQQALGQGPQFIFQYYEEEERQRGNFPDRFSGHQFPNYSSELNVNALLLGDSALYLCASSPWGNLITEAFFGQGTRLTVV.